Following are 19 T cell receptor beta chains from one sample sequenced in a study of CD8 T cells in ankylosing spondylitis. Using its own MiXCR run on the 5' RACE reads, TCRdb lists one record per CDR3 protein. The data show roughly 250,000 distinct CDR3 sequences, about 10% seen once. Sequences were obtained from blood, either unsorted or a sorted T cell fraction (not recorded which). Receptors originate from a male donor with ankylosing spondylitis or in good health (not recorded which).

This clonotype has a handful of counts. This chain links TRBV2 with TRBJ2-6; the match to TRBD2 covers 8 bases. Per the germline V gene, CDR1 is SNHLY and CDR2 is FYNNEI. This CDR3 has 16 residues. V lost 4 bases and J lost 7; bases outside the gene matches: 9. The CDR3 DNA sequence: TGTGCCAGCAGTGTCGGGGGGGCAGGGCTCGCCAACGTCCTGACTTTC. Amino acids: CASSVGGAGLANVLTF.

This clonotype occurred many times. The V and J genes are TRBV12-3 or TRBV12-4 and TRBJ2-7; 12 nucleotides line up with TRBD2. V dropped 7 bases and J dropped 2; count of bases not matched to a gene: 6. CDR3 length equals 15 residues. The CDR3 region is CASTRTSGVPYEQYF. As DNA, the CDR3 is TGTGCCAGCACTCGGACTAGCGGGGTACCCTACGAGCAGTACTTC.

This clonotype came up many times. J is TRBJ1-1 and V is TRBV15; no definite D call. This CDR3 is built from 16 residues. V gave up 7 bases and J gave up 8 bases, with 26 bases separating them. Germline assignment: CDR1 LNHNV and CDR2 YYDKDF (reference sequence). CDR3 residues: CATTLDLGIRNGEAFF. Here the CDR3 DNA reads TGTGCCACCACCCTGGACCTCGGTATAAGAAATGGCGAAGCTTTCTTT.

The V gene is TRBV7-9, the J gene TRBJ2-5; D tentatively reads TRBD1 or TRBD2 (6 bases each). This CDR3 is 13 amino acids long. V was cut by 2 bases and J by 5 bases, with 9 bases left in between. Germline loops: CDR1 SEHNR, CDR2 FQNEAQ (reference sequence). The CDR3 bases are TGTGCCAGCAGCTTACGGGGGCCGGAGACCCAGTACTTC. Amino acids: CASSLRGPETQYF.

The sample holds many counts of this clonotype. The rearrangement links TRBV4-2 to TRBJ1-6; 7 bases fit TRBD1. The CDR3 is 15 amino acids. The ends lost 3 bases at V and 7 bases at J; junction bases unmatched: 6. The germline gives CDR1 LGHNA, CDR2 YNFKEQ. CDR3: CASSQVGTVNSPLHF. The CDR3 DNA reads as TGTGCCAGCAGCCAGGTCGGGACAGTAAATTCACCCCTCCACTTT.

This clonotype was picked up a small number of times. The rearrangement links TRBV7-9 to TRBJ2-3; D unclear. This CDR3 is built from 15 residues. Trimming shortened V by 5 bases and J by 1 base, and 13 bases separated the two germline ends. Germline V gives CDR1 SEHNR, CDR2 FQNEAQ (reference sequence). DNA for the CDR3: TGTGCCAGCAGCCCACCCCTTTTACGCACAGATACGCAGTATTTT. It encodes CASSPPLLRTDTQYF.

This clonotype has ten or more counts. The chain employs TRBV7-9 and TRBJ2-1, with 7 bases fitting TRBD2. The CDR3 loop spans 15 amino acids. Germline CDR1 SEHNR, CDR2 FQNEAQ (reference sequence). J lost 3 bases, V lost 5 bases, and 7 bases had no gene match. CDR3 coding DNA: TGTGCCAGCAGCCTTCGGGGGGATTACTACAATGAGCAGTTCTTC. Translation: CASSLRGDYYNEQFF.

This clonotype was counted only a few times. This chain uses TRBV7-9 with TRBJ1-1, with no clear D. Germline V gene data show CDR1 as SEHNR and CDR2 as FQNEAQ (reference sequence). V was pared by 5 bases and J by 1 base, with 14 bases between. This CDR3 comprises 15 residues. The CDR3 sequence is CASSGSPAGNTEAFF. The CDR3 DNA reads as TGTGCCAGCAGCGGTTCTCCGGCAGGGAACACTGAAGCTTTCTTT.

This CDR3 reads CASSLNAATNEKLFF. Written as DNA, the CDR3 is TGTGCCAGCAGCTTAAATGCCGCAACTAATGAAAAACTGTTTTTT. The chain carries TRBV7-2 and TRBJ1-4; D is uncertain. The CDR3 extends over 15 amino acids. V was shortened by 2 bases and J by 0 bases, with 7 bases between the two germline ends. Per the germline V gene, CDR1 is SGHTA and CDR2 is FQGNSA.

This chain uses TRBV7-2 with TRBJ2-7, with D possibly TRBD1 on 5 matching bases. This CDR3 has 14 amino acids. Germline CDR1 reads SGHTA; CDR2 reads FQGNSA. Deletions cut 1 base from V and 2 bases from J, with 9 bases between. CDR3 coding DNA: TGTGCCAGCAGCTTAGATGCAGGGCCCTACGAGCAGTACTTC. The encoded protein is CASSLDAGPYEQYF.

This chain links TRBV30 with TRBJ2-1; no clear D. Germline V gene sequence: CDR1 GTSNPN, CDR2 SVGIG (reference sequence). Deletions cut 1 base from V and 1 base from J, with 5 bases between. This CDR3 is built from 13 residues. DNA of the CDR3: TGTGCCTGGAGTGCCCGGTCCTACAATGAGCAGTTCTTC. Amino acids: CAWSARSYNEQFF.

This clonotype was observed at least ten times. The rearrangement joins TRBV14 to TRBJ2-2; TRBD2 is a possible D gene (6 bases). V was shortened by 5 bases and J by 5 bases, with 12 bases between the two germline ends. This CDR3 has 14 residues. The V gene's germline CDR1 is SGHDN and CDR2 FVKESK. CDR3 region: CASSSGRRTGELFF. For the CDR3, the DNA is TGTGCCAGCAGCTCTGGGAGGAGGACCGGGGAGCTGTTTTTT.

This clonotype was detected ten times or more. The rearrangement joins TRBV5-1 to TRBJ2-2, with 11 nucleotides matching TRBD2. Germline CDR1 and CDR2: SGHRS and YFSETQ. The CDR3 length is 16 residues. Trimming at V came to 6 bases and at J to 1 base, leaving 5 bases not matched to a gene. In DNA, the CDR3 is TGCGCCAGCACCTATAGCGGGAGGGAGAACACCGGGGAGCTGTTTTTT. This sequence encodes CASTYSGRENTGELFF.

This clonotype was found many times. The chain employs TRBV6-1 and TRBJ2-1, with D maybe TRBD1 (6 bases). Trimming pared 6 bases from V and 0 bases from J, leaving 9 bases between. Germline CDR1 MNHNS, CDR2 SASEGT. This CDR3 spans 14 amino acids. The DNA for the CDR3 is TGTGCCAGCAGCAGACAGGACTCCTACAATGAGCAGTTCTTC. The encoded protein is CASSRQDSYNEQFF.

This clonotype was counted many times. The CDR3 nucleotides read TGTGCCAGCGACGGTGTAGGCAGCACAGATACGCAGTATTTT. Protein: CASDGVGSTDTQYF. The rearrangement joins TRBV7-9 to TRBJ2-3, with D uncertain. Germline V gene lookup returns CDR1 SEHNR and CDR2 FQNEAQ (reference sequence). The CDR3 spans 14 residues. V was clipped by 8 bases and J by 0 bases, with 12 bases between them.

The chain couples TRBV4-1 to TRBJ1-4; D gene unclear. This CDR3 comprises 14 residues. Germline V gene data show CDR1 as MGHRA and CDR2 as YSYEKL. V dropped 0 bases and J dropped 8 bases, with 10 bases sitting between them. The CDR3 region is CASSQDLGREKLFF. Here the CDR3 DNA reads TGCGCCAGCAGCCAAGATCTTGGCAGGGAAAAACTGTTTTTT.

This clonotype was recorded many times. The chain is built from TRBV5-1 and TRBJ1-6; no firm D call. The V gene's germline CDR1 is SGHRS and CDR2 YFSETQ. The CDR3 covers 16 residues. With 1 base removed from V and 0 bases from J, the gap between germline ends came to 8 bases. CDR3 residues: CASSLLGSSYNSPLHF. CDR3 DNA: TGCGCCAGCAGCTTGCTGGGGAGCTCCTATAATTCACCCCTCCACTTT.

This clonotype was seen repeatedly, ten times or more. The V gene is TRBV6-6, the J gene TRBJ2-5; D is perhaps TRBD1 (6 bases). Germline CDR1 and CDR2: MNHNY and SVGAGI (reference sequence). The germline V and J ends were trimmed by 7 bases and 1 base, with 10 bases remaining between them. CDR3 size: 13 residues. The DNA of the CDR3 is TGTGCCAGCAACCCGGACAGCCAAGAGACCCAGTACTTC. Translating gives CASNPDSQETQYF.

Points on this clonotype: Mismatch with germline at one junction end may stem from a read error. The chain is built from TRBV20-1 and TRBJ2-2, with unresolved D. The CDR3 length is 13 residues. CDR1 and CDR2 from the germline V gene are DFQATT and SNEGSKA (reference sequence). The CDR3 is CSAKSTNTGELFF. CDR3 DNA: TGCAGCGCTAAGAGTACTAACACCGGGGAGCTGTTTTTT.